The 12 T cell receptor beta chains in this list originate from one sample, sequenced in a study of T cells in Graves' hyperthyroidism and ophthalmopathy. The investigators amplified TCR beta CDR3 regions from RNA transcripts. During a first-round RT-PCR of the TCR CDR3, the HTBI primer set was used. TCRdb reprocessed the multiplex PCR reads via MiXCR and lists one record per CDR3 protein. The sample lists around 440,000 distinct CDR3 sequences, approximately 14% occurring once. What was sequenced was blood. These receptor sequences come from a woman aged 18-29 years with Graves' hyperthyroidism.

The CDR3 DNA reads TGTGCCAGTAGTATGGACGGGAGGCAGGGACACTCCTACGAGCAGTACTTC. Translation: CASSMDGRQGHSYEQYF. This chain joins TRBV19 and TRBJ2-7; maybe TRBD2 (7 bases). Trimming removed 3 bases at V and 0 bases at J, with 18 bases between. The CDR3 totals 17 residues. CDR1 is LNHDA, CDR2 SQIVND, per germline (reference sequence). Looking up the rest from reference TRBV19 and TRBJ2-7 gives the full variable domain: DGGITQSPKYLFRKEGQNVTLSCEQNLNHDAMYWYRQDPGQGLRLIYYSQIVNDFQKGDIAEGYSVSREKKESFPLTVTSAQKNPTAFYLCASSMDGRQGHSYEQYFGPGTRLTVT.

This clonotype was seen repeatedly, ten times or more. This sequence joins TRBV6-1 and TRBJ1-1; tentatively, D is TRBD1 (6 bases). CDR1 and CDR2 from the germline V gene are MNHNS and SASEGT. Trimming pared 5 bases from V and 0 bases from J, leaving 19 bases between. This CDR3 region has 17 residues. DNA for the CDR3: TGTGCCAGCAGTCGCGGGGACAACGCAGCCGTGAACACTGAAGCTTTCTTT. It encodes CASSRGDNAAVNTEAFF.

CDR3 protein: CATSRKDRAEAFF. The CDR3 DNA is TGTGCCACCAGCAGAAAGGACAGGGCCGAAGCTTTCTTT. V usage is TRBV15 and J usage is TRBJ1-1, with 8 bases aligning to TRBD1. The CDR3 is made up of 13 amino acids. Losses at the gene ends were 2 bases for V and 8 bases for J; bases not matched to a gene: 4. The germline gives CDR1 LNHNV, CDR2 YYDKDF (reference sequence).

This clonotype appeared a few times. V usage is TRBV6-1 and J usage is TRBJ2-1; 12 bases fit TRBD2. J gave up 8 bases and V 6 bases, and 8 bases lay outside the gene matches. CDR1 and CDR2 (germline): MNHNS, SASEGT. The CDR3 contains 15 residues. CDR3 region: CASSQTSGSFYEQFF. CDR3 nucleotides: TGTGCCAGCAGCCAGACTAGCGGGAGTTTCTATGAGCAGTTCTTC.

The chain combines TRBV4-1 with TRBJ1-2, with 9 nucleotides matching TRBD1. Losses at the gene ends were 0 bases for V and 2 bases for J; bases not matched to a gene: 16. The CDR3 extends over 20 amino acids. The germline gives CDR1 MGHRA, CDR2 YSYEKL. CDR3 in DNA: TGCGCCAGCAGCCAAGATGGGGGGAGGGGACAGGGATGGAAGAACTATGGCTACACCTTC. Its protein product is CASSQDGGRGQGWKNYGYTF.

Ten or more counts support this clonotype. J is TRBJ1-1 and V is TRBV20-1, with D tentatively TRBD1 (6 bases). Germline V gene sequence: CDR1 DFQATT, CDR2 SNEGSKA (reference sequence). Trimming stripped 2 bases from V and 0 bases from J, with 13 bases between. The CDR3 runs 15 residues. The CDR3 nucleotides read TGCAGTGCTAGACGCAGGGGCCTTGTGAACACTGAAGCTTTCTTT. Its translation is CSARRRGLVNTEAFF.

Only a few counts were recorded for this clonotype. The chain has TRBV29-1 and TRBJ1-2, with D perhaps TRBD1 (5 bases). CDR1 SQVTM and CDR2 ANQGSEA come from the germline V gene. The CDR3 is 15 residues long. V lost 0 bases and J lost 2, with 13 bases in between. The CDR3 sequence is CSVEDYGDANYGYTF. CDR3 sequence (DNA): TGCAGCGTTGAAGATTACGGGGACGCCAACTATGGCTACACCTTC.

This clonotype was found a few times. This chain connects TRBV29-1 to TRBJ1-1, with 9 nucleotides matching TRBD1. This CDR3 comprises 11 residues. Germline values: CDR1 SQVTM, CDR2 ANQGSEA. The V gene end was trimmed by 7 bases and the J gene end by 10 bases; junction bases not matched to a gene: 7. The CDR3 DNA reads TGCAGCGGCGGACAGGGGAAGGTAGCTTTCTTT. It translates to CSGGQGKVAFF.

This clonotype was counted between two and nine times. The chain carries TRBV6-1 and TRBJ2-2, with D perhaps TRBD2 (7 bases). The V and J ends lost 3 bases and 5 bases respectively, with 16 bases between them. Looked up from germline, CDR1 is MNHNS and CDR2 is SASEGT. The CDR3 extends over 16 amino acids. As DNA, the CDR3 is TGTGCCAGCAGTGAGCGAGGGGGGGATTTTACCGGGGAGCTGTTTTTT. This gives the protein CASSERGGDFTGELFF.

The sample holds many counts of this clonotype. This CDR3 is CASSFLGEGQETQYF. The DNA for the CDR3 is TGCGCCAGCAGCTTCCTAGGCGAGGGCCAAGAGACCCAGTACTTC. V usage is TRBV5-1 and J usage is TRBJ2-5; TRBD2 might be the D (5 bases). In germline, CDR1 is SGHRS, CDR2 YFSETQ. The CDR3 is 15 amino acids. The V and J ends lost 2 bases and 1 base respectively, with 12 bases between them.

The chain is built from TRBV18 and TRBJ2-1; D possibly corresponds to TRBD1 (6 bases). The germline V gene has CDR1 KGHSH and CDR2 LQKENI. This CDR3 is 12 amino acids long. Trimming pared 8 bases from V and 6 bases from J, leaving 11 bases between. The CDR3 DNA reads TGTGCCAGCAACCGGGACATCAATGAGCAGTTCTTC. Translated: CASNRDINEQFF.

This clonotype has at least ten counts. The rearrangement links TRBV5-6 to TRBJ1-5; possibly TRBD1 for D (6 bases). Trimming shortened V by 4 bases and J by 6 bases, and 14 bases separated the two germline ends. This CDR3 has 14 residues. Germline values: CDR1 SGHDT, CDR2 YYEEEE. CDR3 in DNA: TGTGCCAGCAGCCGGACAGCAACCGGTCAGCCCCAGCATTTT. It encodes CASSRTATGQPQHF.